A single sample gave rise to the 22 T cell receptor beta chains below, sequenced in a study of T cells in Graves' hyperthyroidism and ophthalmopathy. RNA transcripts were the template for amplifying TCR beta CDR3 regions. When the TCR CDR3 underwent first-round RT-PCR, the HTBI primer set was used. TCRdb re-analysed the multiplex PCR reads in MiXCR, keeping a single row per CDR3 protein. The table records hundreds of thousands of distinct CDR3 sequences, roughly a sixth of them present only once. Sequencing was done on a sample of blood. These TCRs come from a woman between 40 and 50 years old with Graves' ophthalmopathy.

This clonotype was counted many times. The chain joins TRBV5-1 to TRBJ2-7; D may be TRBD2 (5 bases). Trimming took 0 bases from V and 6 from J, leaving 10 bases between them. Germline CDR1 is SGHRS and CDR2 is YFSETQ. CDR3 size: 13 residues. CDR3 in amino acids: CASSLDTRSEQYF. For the CDR3, the DNA is TGCGCCAGCAGCTTGGATACTAGGAGCGAGCAGTACTTC.

This clonotype was counted only a few times. The V call is TRBV10-2, the J call TRBJ2-1; TRBD2 aligns across 12 bases. The CDR3 has 18 residues. The V and J ends lost 0 bases and 5 bases, in that order; junction bases with no gene match: 8. Germline V gene sequence: CDR1 WSHSY, CDR2 SAAADI. CDR3 sequence reads: CASSESPRLAGVHNEQFF. The CDR3 DNA sequence: TGCGCCAGCAGTGAGTCCCCTCGACTAGCGGGAGTTCACAATGAGCAGTTCTTC.

V usage is TRBV19 and J usage is TRBJ2-1, with D perhaps TRBD1 (7 bases). Germline V lookup: CDR1 LNHDA, CDR2 SQIVND (reference sequence). The CDR3 contains 16 residues. V was pared by 7 bases and J by 3 bases, with 19 bases between. The CDR3 region is CASTSSQGGCYNEQFF. The CDR3 DNA sequence: TGTGCCAGTACCTCCTCTCAGGGGGGCTGCTACAATGAGCAGTTCTTC.

The rearrangement joins TRBV19 to TRBJ2-2, with D hard to call. Germline V gene lookup returns CDR1 LNHDA and CDR2 SQIVND (reference sequence). The V end lost 1 base, the J end lost 1 base, and 4 bases lay between the germline ends. CDR3 length: 14 residues. In DNA form, the CDR3 reads TGTGCCAGTAGTATAGGGAAGAACACCGGGGAGCTGTTTTTT. Protein product: CASSIGKNTGELFF. Variable domain in full (rest from reference TRBV19 and TRBJ2-2): DGGITQSPKYLFRKEGQNVTLSCEQNLNHDAMYWYRQDPGQGLRLIYYSQIVNDFQKGDIAEGYSVSREKKESFPLTVTSAQKNPTAFYLCASSIGKNTGELFFGEGSRLTVL.

This clonotype was observed many times. V and J are TRBV28 and TRBJ1-1, with D possibly matching TRBD1 (6 bases). The germline V gene has CDR1 MDHEN and CDR2 SYDVKM. The CDR3 covers 15 residues. Trimming pared 3 bases from V and 3 bases from J, leaving 14 bases between. The CDR3 here is CASSLEHKGDTEAFF. DNA for the CDR3: TGTGCCAGCAGTTTGGAACACAAGGGGGACACTGAAGCTTTCTTT.

The chain joins TRBV6-1 to TRBJ2-4, with D uncertain. Germline V gene lookup returns CDR1 MNHNS and CDR2 SASEGT. Trimming took 5 bases from V and 11 from J, leaving 10 bases between them. The CDR3 spans 11 residues. CDR3 protein: CASSTALFQYF. DNA for the CDR3: TGTGCCAGCAGTACGGCCCTTTTTCAGTACTTC.

This clonotype was counted ten times or more. J is TRBJ1-2 and V is TRBV27, with TRBD1 as a possible D gene (5 bases). Germline V gene lookup returns CDR1 MNHEY and CDR2 SMNVEV (reference sequence). The V gene lost 2 bases and the J gene lost 9 bases, with 13 bases spanning the gap. The CDR3 spans 13 residues. The CDR3 reads CASSLTPGFSYTF. For the CDR3, the DNA is TGTGCCAGCAGTTTAACCCCAGGGTTTAGCTACACCTTC.

V gene TRBV20-1 combines with J gene TRBJ1-5; D is ambiguous. Trimming took 1 base from V and 7 from J, leaving 11 bases between them. This CDR3 contains 13 residues. Germline CDR1 is DFQATT and CDR2 is SNEGSKA (reference sequence). The CDR3 DNA follows: TGCAGTGCTAGAGCCACAACCGGACAGCCCCAGCATTTT. Amino acid sequence: CSARATTGQPQHF.

This clonotype was seen at least ten times. The rearrangement uses TRBV3-1 and TRBJ2-5; D is possibly TRBD2 (6 bases). CDR1 LGHDT and CDR2 YNNKEL come from the germline V gene (reference sequence). The length of the CDR3 is 13 residues. Between the trimmed V and J ends, which lost 1 base and 4 bases, there was a span of 7 bases. CDR3 sequence reads: CASSQGLVETQYF. In nucleotides, the CDR3 is TGTGCCAGCAGCCAAGGACTAGTAGAGACCCAGTACTTC.

Ten or more counts support this clonotype. This chain joins TRBV27 and TRBJ2-5; 12 positions agree with TRBD2. Germline loops: CDR1 MNHEY, CDR2 SMNVEV (reference sequence). This CDR3 has 16 amino acids. V shed 2 bases and J 4 bases; nucleotides not matched to a gene: 5. The CDR3 loop reads CASSLNGLAGSETQYF. CDR3 in DNA: TGTGCCAGCAGTTTAAATGGACTAGCGGGATCAGAGACCCAGTACTTC.

CDR3 sequence (DNA): TGTGCCAGCAGTGAAGCTTCGGGGAACTATGGCTACACCTTC. This codes for CASSEASGNYGYTF. This chain joins TRBV6-1 and TRBJ1-2; D gene unclear. Germline CDR1 is MNHNS and CDR2 is SASEGT. Trimming cost V 0 bases and J 2 bases, with 7 bases left between them. The CDR3 is 14 residues long.

V gene TRBV27 combines with J gene TRBJ2-7, with a possible D match to TRBD2 (7 bases). Germline CDR1 is MNHEY and CDR2 is SMNVEV (reference sequence). The CDR3 is 15 residues long. The germline V and J ends were trimmed by 3 bases and 4 bases, with 16 bases remaining between them. CDR3 DNA sequence: TGTGCCAGCAGTTTTGAGGGGGGGCCGGGGTACGAGCAGTACTTC. It translates to CASSFEGGPGYEQYF.

V and J are TRBV29-1 and TRBJ2-3; maybe TRBD2 (6 bases). The CDR3 consists of 15 residues. CDR1 and CDR2 (germline): SQVTM, ANQGSEA. V was clipped by 7 bases and J by 1 base, with 18 bases between them. In DNA, the CDR3 is TGCAGCGACAAGGGGACGGGAGAGGGCACAGATACGCAGTATTTT. Protein: CSDKGTGEGTDTQYF.

J is TRBJ1-1 and V is TRBV20-1, with D perhaps TRBD1 (6 bases). Deletions cut 5 bases from V and 1 base from J, with 26 bases between. The CDR3 totals 18 residues. Germline V CDR1 and CDR2: DFQATT, SNEGSKA (reference sequence). The CDR3 sequence is CSAQRRGGGALKNTEAFF. CDR3 nucleotide sequence: TGCAGTGCTCAACGACGCGGGGGGGGGGCCTTAAAGAACACTGAAGCTTTCTTT.

The gene calls are TRBV6-9 and TRBJ1-4, with unresolved D. CDR3 size: 14 residues. V lost 2 bases and J lost 0, with 4 bases in between. Germline V gene sequence: CDR1 MNHGY, CDR2 SVAAGI. Written as DNA, the CDR3 is TGTGCCAGCAGTTATCAAACAACTAATGAAAAACTGTTTTTT. Amino acids: CASSYQTTNEKLFF.

The J gene is TRBJ2-2, the V gene TRBV12-3 or TRBV12-4; perhaps TRBD2 as D (5 bases). V shed 5 bases and J shed 4 bases, with 14 bases lying between them. The CDR3 loop spans 15 amino acids. CDR3 DNA: TGTGCCAGCAGTCCCCCACGGAGCGGCACCGGGGAGCTGTTTTTT. This codes for CASSPPRSGTGELFF.

This clonotype has only a few counts. V gene TRBV20-1 combines with J gene TRBJ2-3; D ambiguous. Per the germline V gene, CDR1 is DFQATT and CDR2 is SNEGSKA (reference sequence). Trimming left V 2 bases short and J 1 base short, with 10 bases between. This CDR3 is 14 amino acids long. The CDR3, as DNA: TGCAGTGCTAGAAATGTAGACGGCACAGATACGCAGTATTTT. This encodes CSARNVDGTDTQYF.

This clonotype occurred many times. The chain combines TRBV6-1 with TRBJ2-7; TRBD1 aligns across 7 bases. CDR3 length equals 12 residues. The junction had 2 bases not matched to a gene; V was cut back by 7 bases and J by 2 bases. Germline lookup yields CDR1 MNHNS and CDR2 SASEGT. The CDR3 loop is CASTDRAYEQYF. The CDR3 DNA is TGTGCCAGCACAGACAGGGCCTACGAGCAGTACTTC.

The chain has TRBV5-1 and TRBJ2-1; 10 bases agree with TRBD2. The CDR3 runs to 14 residues. Germline V gives CDR1 SGHRS, CDR2 YFSETQ. V shed 6 bases and J 4 bases; nucleotides not matched to a gene: 4. This CDR3 reads CASTSGGEYNEQFF. The CDR3 nucleotides are TGCGCCAGCACCAGCGGGGGGGAGTACAATGAGCAGTTCTTC.

This clonotype was seen repeatedly, ten times or more. V is TRBV27 and J is TRBJ2-3; the match to TRBD2 covers 11 bases. From germline, CDR1 is MNHEY and CDR2 SMNVEV (reference sequence). The CDR3 has 16 residues. V trimming: 3 bases; J trimming: 7 bases; junction bases outside the gene matches: 9. DNA for the CDR3: TGTGCCAGCAGTTTTTCGGGGACTAGCGGAGGGTATACGCAGTATTTT. Translating it yields CASSFSGTSGGYTQYF.

The V and J genes are TRBV12-3 or TRBV12-4 and TRBJ2-7; unclear D gene. V lost 2 bases and J lost 0, with 14 bases in between. This CDR3 has 16 amino acids. The CDR3 region is CASSLWWNSSSYEQYF. Here the CDR3 DNA reads TGTGCCAGCAGTTTATGGTGGAATTCGAGCTCCTACGAGCAGTACTTC.

This clonotype was observed at least ten times. The chain carries TRBV7-6 and TRBJ2-3, with TRBD1 identical over 8 bases. The J segment lost 2 bases and the V segment lost 1 base, leaving 8 bases of the junction unmatched. The V gene's germline CDR1 is SGHVS and CDR2 FNYEAQ. This CDR3 spans 17 amino acids. The DNA of the CDR3 is TGTGCCAGCAGCTTAGGAGACAGGGGCAGCACCACAGATACGCAGTATTTT. This codes for CASSLGDRGSTTDTQYF.